Following are 19 T cell receptor beta chains from one sample sequenced in a study of CD8 T cells in ankylosing spondylitis. TCRdb re-called the 5' RACE reads with MiXCR, one entry per CDR3 protein. The sample has about 89,000 distinct CDR3 sequences; around 27% are singletons. The sample consisted of blood, either unsorted or a sorted T cell fraction (not recorded which). The origin of the receptors is a male donor with ankylosing spondylitis or in good health (not recorded which).

The V gene is TRBV18, the J gene TRBJ2-7; D is ambiguous. V lost 6 bases, J lost 5 bases, and 14 bases lay in between. CDR1 is KGHSH, CDR2 LQKENI, per germline. This CDR3 is built from 13 residues. The CDR3 loop reads CASSARLLNEQYV. The CDR3, as DNA: TGTGCCAGCTCCGCGCGACTTCTTAACGAGCAGTACGTC.

The chain recombines TRBV20-1 with TRBJ2-3; D gene unclear. Germline V lookup: CDR1 DFQATT, CDR2 SNEGSKA (reference sequence). The CDR3 contains 13 residues. V lost 5 bases, J lost 3 bases, and 12 bases lay in between. Here the CDR3 reads CSAVWAVTDTQYF. In DNA, the CDR3 is TGCAGTGCTGTATGGGCGGTGACAGATACGCAGTATTTT.

The CDR3 loop is CASSPIVVSTGELFF. The CDR3 nucleotides are TGCGCCAGCAGCCCAATCGTGGTTAGCACCGGGGAGCTGTTTTTT. V is TRBV5-1 and J is TRBJ2-2; no definite D call. V was shortened by 4 bases and J by 4 bases, with 14 bases between the two germline ends. The CDR3 covers 15 residues. The V gene's germline CDR1 is SGHRS and CDR2 YFSETQ.

This clonotype was seen a handful of times. V gene TRBV6-5 combines with J gene TRBJ2-1; D may be TRBD1 (5 bases). Germline V lookup: CDR1 MNHEY, CDR2 SVGAGI. V shed 2 bases and J shed 3 bases, with 11 bases lying between them. The CDR3 has 15 residues. The CDR3 sequence: CASSYLSRGYNEQFF. CDR3 in DNA: TGTGCCAGCAGTTACCTTTCTAGGGGCTACAATGAGCAGTTCTTC.

The chain joins TRBV7-9 to TRBJ2-4; TRBD2 might be the D (6 bases). Germline CDR1 SEHNR, CDR2 FQNEAQ (reference sequence). V was cut by 5 bases and J by 4 bases, with 9 bases left in between. The CDR3 spans 13 residues. The CDR3 coding sequence is TGTGCCAGCAGCCCCCGGGAGAAAAACATTCAGTACTTC. Encoded protein: CASSPREKNIQYF.

The chain links TRBV7-8 to TRBJ2-7; 8 nucleotides agree with TRBD1. The CDR3 consists of 14 residues. The germline V gene has CDR1 SGHVS and CDR2 FQNEAQ. Trimming at V came to 4 bases and at J to 6 bases, leaving 8 bases not matched to a gene. In DNA, the CDR3 is TGTGCCAGCAGCTCGACAGGGGCGGGAAGCGAGCAGTACTTC. Protein sequence: CASSSTGAGSEQYF.

This clonotype was seen only a few times. The junction and the germline gene differ at one end; a read error may be behind it. The chain combines TRBV20-1 with TRBJ2-1, with TRBD1 identical over 8 bases. CDR3 size: 18 residues. Germline V gene data show CDR1 as DFQATT and CDR2 as SNEGSKA (reference sequence). The CDR3 loop reads CSARKQGQAVRSFNEQFF. In DNA, the CDR3 is TGCAGTGCTAGAAAACAGGGACAGGCCGTCCGTTCCTTCAATGAGCAGTTCTTC.

This clonotype was picked up a small number of times. CDR3 DNA sequence: TGCAGTGCTAGAGATACGGGGGGAAGCTCCTACGAGCAGTACTTC. This gives the protein CSARDTGGSSYEQYF. J is TRBJ2-7 and V is TRBV20-1, with 7 nucleotides matching TRBD2. This CDR3 is 15 amino acids long. J gave up 0 bases and V 0 bases, and 5 bases lay outside the gene matches. Germline lookup yields CDR1 DFQATT and CDR2 SNEGSKA (reference sequence).

The V gene is TRBV15, the J gene TRBJ1-2; D remains unclear. Trimming shortened V by 1 base and J by 2 bases, and 14 bases separated the two germline ends. The CDR3 runs to 16 residues. Germline lookup yields CDR1 LNHNV and CDR2 YYDKDF (reference sequence). The CDR3 region is CATSRVPGKGNYGYTF. In nucleotides, the CDR3 is TGTGCCACCAGCAGAGTACCGGGGAAAGGGAACTATGGCTACACCTTC.

The chain links TRBV6-1 to TRBJ1-3, with no clear D. Trimming pared 8 bases from V and 5 bases from J, leaving 16 bases between. The CDR3 consists of 14 residues. CDR1 and CDR2 (germline): MNHNS, SASEGT. In nucleotides, the CDR3 is TGTGCCAGCGCCTCGGACGGCGGGAGAAACACCATATATTTT. Translating gives CASASDGGRNTIYF.

The chain recombines TRBV7-2 with TRBJ1-5; 8 nucleotides agree with TRBD1. This CDR3 is built from 13 residues. CDR1 SGHTA and CDR2 FQGNSA come from the germline V gene. J lost 7 bases, V lost 8 bases, and 7 bases had no gene match. The CDR3 bases are TGTGCCAGCGCAGACAGGGGCGGCCAGCCCCAGCATTTT. Its protein is CASADRGGQPQHF. Looking up the rest from reference TRBV7-2 and TRBJ1-5 gives the full variable domain: GAGVSQSPSNKVTEKGKDVELRCDPISGHTALYWYRQSLGQGLEFLIYFQGNSAPDKSGLPSDRFSAERTGGSVSTLTIQRTQQEDSAVYLCASADRGGQPQHFGDGTRLSIL.

The chain couples TRBV20-1 to TRBJ1-3; D uncertain. V lost 3 bases, J lost 0 bases, and 9 bases lay in between. Germline lookup yields CDR1 DFQATT and CDR2 SNEGSKA (reference sequence). This CDR3 has 14 amino acids. As DNA, the CDR3 is TGCAGTGCTAGTTGGGCCCTCTCTGGAAACACCATATATTTT. Its protein product is CSASWALSGNTIYF.

The chain uses TRBV12-3 or TRBV12-4 and TRBJ2-7; 10 bases are shared with TRBD1. The CDR3 totals 15 residues. V dropped 7 bases and J dropped 0; count of bases not matched to a gene: 6. The CDR3 spells CASNDRDRGSYEQYF. For the CDR3, the DNA is TGTGCCAGCAATGACCGGGACAGGGGCTCCTACGAGCAGTACTTC.

This chain connects TRBV19 to TRBJ2-1, with 11 positions matching TRBD2. The ends lost 4 bases at V and 0 bases at J; junction bases unmatched: 5. The CDR3 loop spans 17 amino acids. Germline CDR1 reads LNHDA; CDR2 reads SQIVND (reference sequence). The CDR3 loop reads CASSTPLAGASYNEQFF. The CDR3 nucleotides are TGTGCCAGTAGTACACCACTAGCGGGAGCCTCCTACAATGAGCAGTTCTTC.

The chain employs TRBV7-9 and TRBJ1-1; a weak D match, TRBD1 (5 bases). Germline values: CDR1 SEHNR, CDR2 FQNEAQ (reference sequence). This CDR3 region has 14 residues. The V gene lost 4 bases and the J gene lost 5 bases, with 14 bases spanning the gap. CDR3: CASSSLGGMTEAFF. The CDR3 bases are TGTGCCAGCAGCTCTCTGGGGGGTATGACTGAAGCTTTCTTT.

This clonotype was recorded a few times. The chain employs TRBV29-1 and TRBJ2-3; D possibly corresponds to TRBD1 (5 bases). Germline loops: CDR1 SQVTM, CDR2 ANQGSEA. Deletions cut 6 bases from V and 0 bases from J, with 13 bases between. This CDR3 spans 14 amino acids. This chain's CDR3 is CSVATDTSTDTQYF. CDR3 bases: TGCAGCGTGGCAACGGACACGAGCACAGATACGCAGTATTTT.

The V gene is TRBV28, the J gene TRBJ1-4; D might be TRBD1 (5 bases). Deletions cut 6 bases from V and 4 bases from J, with 12 bases between. The CDR3 is 14 amino acids. Germline CDR1 MDHEN, CDR2 SYDVKM. The CDR3 nucleotides are TGTGCCAGCAGCCGGGGACGGTTTAATGAAAAACTGTTTTTT. This codes for CASSRGRFNEKLFF.

This clonotype was picked up a small number of times. The chain joins TRBV20-1 to TRBJ2-3; D not certain. This CDR3 is built from 13 residues. Trimming removed 0 bases from V and 7 bases from J, with 11 bases in between. Germline V gene lookup returns CDR1 DFQATT and CDR2 SNEGSKA (reference sequence). The CDR3 is CSARDSGSNTQYF. CDR3 DNA sequence: TGCAGTGCTAGAGATTCTGGGTCAAATACGCAGTATTTT.

Details on this clonotype: One end of the junction is discordant with germline, which a read error may explain. This chain links TRBV20-1 with TRBJ2-3; D gene uncertain. CDR3 size: 11 residues. Germline CDR1 is DFQATT and CDR2 is SNEGSKA (reference sequence). The CDR3 DNA follows: TGCGGAGCAGAAAGCACAGCTACGCAGTATTTT. This codes for CGAESTATQYF.